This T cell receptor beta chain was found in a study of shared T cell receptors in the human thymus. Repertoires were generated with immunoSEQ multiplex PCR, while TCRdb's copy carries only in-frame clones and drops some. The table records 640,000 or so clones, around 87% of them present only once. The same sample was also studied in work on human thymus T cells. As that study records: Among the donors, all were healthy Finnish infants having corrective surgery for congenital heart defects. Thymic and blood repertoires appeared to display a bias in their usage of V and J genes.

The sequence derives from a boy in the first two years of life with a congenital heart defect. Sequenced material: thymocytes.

The CDR3 region is CASSQATETLAGGPHEQYF. For the CDR3, the DNA is TGTGCCAGCAGCCAAGCGACAGAAACTCTAGCGGGGGGGCCCCACGAGCAGTACTTC. The genes are TRBV16 and TRBJ2-7; 12 nucleotides match TRBD2. The CDR3 covers 19 residues. V shed 2 bases, J shed 5 bases, and the junction held 16 bases outside the gene matches. Germline V gives CDR1 KGHSY, CDR2 FQNENV.